This entry lists 13 T cell receptor beta chains sequenced from one sample in a study of tissue T cells after allogeneic stem cell transplantation. Assay: immunoSEQ multiplex PCR; the TCRdb copy retains only in-frame clones and omits some. The table lists around 6,000 clones, around three fifths of them singletons, with around 15% in the top ten. Here the sequenced sample was duodenum tissue, taken at autopsy. The receptors derive from a woman aged 18-49 years with breast cancer.

This clone occurred a few times. The chain links TRBV7-3 to TRBJ2-3; possibly TRBD2 for D (5 bases). CDR1 and CDR2 from the germline V gene are SGHTA and FQGTGA. This CDR3 has 13 residues. Trimming took 9 bases from V and 0 from J, leaving 10 bases between them. CDR3 loop: CARSGGSTDTQYF. CDR3 nucleotides: TGTGCCAGAAGTGGCGGGAGCACAGATACGCAGTATTTT. The full variable domain, rest sourced from reference TRBV7-3 and TRBJ2-3, is GAGVSQTPSNKVTEKGKYVELRCDPISGHTALYWYRQSLGQGPEFLIYFQGTGAADDSGLPNDRFFAVRPEGSVSTLKIQRTERGDSAVYLCARSGGSTDTQYFGPGTRLTVL.

The chain carries TRBV7-3 and TRBJ2-1, with 8 bases that match TRBD2. This CDR3 has 14 amino acids. Germline lookup yields CDR1 SGHTA and CDR2 FQGTGA. V shed 2 bases and J 7 bases; nucleotides not matched to a gene: 4. The CDR3 region is CASSLREGRNEQFF. CDR3 sequence (DNA): TGTGCCAGCAGCTTACGGGAGGGGCGAAATGAGCAGTTCTTC.

J is TRBJ1-5 and V is TRBV12-3 or TRBV12-4, with D perhaps TRBD1 (6 bases). Trimming removed 6 bases from V and 7 bases from J, with 13 bases in between. The CDR3 consists of 13 residues. This CDR3 is CASSPTGLQPQHF. The CDR3 nucleotides are TGTGCCAGCAGCCCGACAGGATTACAGCCCCAGCATTTT.

The rearrangement links TRBV7-2 to TRBJ2-2; D not certain. The germline V gene encodes CDR1 SGHTA and CDR2 FQGNSA. The V end lost 3 bases, the J end lost 4 bases, and 9 bases lay between the germline ends. This CDR3 region has 14 residues. CDR3: CASSLAFGTGELFF. The CDR3 nucleotides read TGTGCCAGCAGCTTGGCATTTGGCACCGGGGAGCTGTTTTTT.

The gene calls are TRBV11-2 and TRBJ2-4, with D possibly TRBD1 on 7 matching bases. Looked up from germline, CDR1 is SGHAT and CDR2 is FQNNGV. With 7 bases removed from V and 3 bases from J, the gap between germline ends came to 13 bases. CDR3 length: 14 amino acids. Here the CDR3 reads CASTPQGGKNIQYF. The CDR3 DNA reads TGTGCCAGCACCCCCCAGGGGGGCAAAAACATTCAGTACTTC. The variable domain in full, completed from reference TRBV11-2 and TRBJ2-4, reads EAGVAQSPRYKIIEKRQSVAFWCNPISGHATLYWYQQILGQGPKLLIQFQNNGVVDDSQLPKDRFSAERLKGVDSTLKIQPAKLEDSAVYLCASTPQGGKNIQYFGAGTRLSVL.

The chain uses TRBV6-6 and TRBJ2-7, with D possibly being TRBD1 (5 bases). Germline-derived CDR1 and CDR2 are MNHNY and SVGAGI (reference sequence). Trimming pared 5 bases from V and 7 bases from J, leaving 18 bases between. This CDR3 is built from 14 residues. The DNA of the CDR3 is TGTGCCAGCAGTAAGCTGCAGGGTCAGGAGGAGCAGTACTTC. Translated: CASSKLQGQEEQYF.

The chain employs TRBV5-1 and TRBJ2-7; 10 nucleotides match TRBD1. With 3 bases clipped from V and 7 bases from J, the junction kept 13 bases outside the gene matches. Germline V gene sequence: CDR1 SGHRS, CDR2 YFSETQ. This CDR3 is 16 amino acids long. CDR3 residues: CASSSDAGQGSLEQYF. The CDR3 bases are TGCGCCAGCAGCTCCGACGCGGGACAGGGGTCACTAGAGCAGTACTTC.

As concerns this clone: Other DNA sequences of this sample code for an identical CDR3. The chain joins TRBV6-2 or TRBV6-3 to TRBJ2-7; D gene unclear. Deletions cut 2 bases from V and 3 bases from J, with 11 bases between. Germline V gives CDR1 MNHEY, CDR2 SVGEGT. The CDR3 totals 14 residues. This CDR3 is CASSYVGGSYEQYF. The CDR3 DNA follows: TGTGCCAGCAGTTACGTGGGCGGCAGCTACGAGCAGTACTTC.

The V and J genes are TRBV10-3 and TRBJ2-1; D possibly corresponds to TRBD1 (6 bases). Germline V gene lookup returns CDR1 ENHRY and CDR2 SYGVKD. CDR3 size: 13 residues. The V end lost 10 bases, the J end lost 7 bases, and 17 bases lay between the germline ends. CDR3 residues: CATGEQGTNEQFF. In DNA form, the CDR3 reads TGTGCCACCGGGGAACAGGGAACAAATGAGCAGTTCTTC.

This chain connects TRBV28 to TRBJ2-3; the D is unclear. Germline V gives CDR1 MDHEN, CDR2 SYDVKM. This CDR3 comprises 13 residues. V lost 8 bases to trimming and J lost 0 bases, with 9 bases between them. The CDR3 DNA follows: TGTGCCAGCGGCCGGGTGAGCACAGATACGCAGTATTTT. It encodes CASGRVSTDTQYF.

V and J are TRBV9 and TRBJ2-7; 9 nucleotides align to TRBD1. The CDR3 sequence is 13 residues long. Germline V gene sequence: CDR1 SGDLS, CDR2 YYNGEE. V gave up 6 bases and J gave up 7 bases; unmatched junction bases: 8. CDR3 sequence reads: CASTGQGSGEQYF. The CDR3 region has the DNA TGTGCCAGCACGGGACAGGGATCGGGGGAGCAGTACTTC.

The sample holds a few counts of this clone. The rearrangement links TRBV5-5 to TRBJ2-3; tentative D call: TRBD2 (7 bases). The germline gives CDR1 SGHKS, CDR2 YYEKEE (reference sequence). V was shortened by 2 bases and J by 4 bases, with 8 bases between the two germline ends. The CDR3 is 13 residues long. The DNA for the CDR3 is TGTGCCAGCAGCTTCGGGGGGCCAGATACGCAGTATTTT. Translated, it gives CASSFGGPDTQYF.

DNA for the CDR3: TGTGCCAGCAGGACTGAGGGAGCCGAGTTTTACTATGGCTACACCTTC. Its translation is CASRTEGAEFYYGYTF. The chain combines TRBV9 with TRBJ1-2; unclear D gene. V was pared by 5 bases and J by 3 bases, with 20 bases between. CDR1 and CDR2 from the germline V gene are SGDLS and YYNGEE. The CDR3 spans 16 residues.